This T cell receptor beta chain was sequenced in a study of spatial heterogeneity in lung cancer. Study-wide background: The average appearance count of each unique TCR and UMI combination in raw reads was more than ten.

This CDR3 contains 16 residues. Germline CDR1 MDHEN, CDR2 SYDVKM. After removal of 3 bases from V and 10 bases from J, the junction contained 14 bases not matched to a gene. There are many counts of this clonotype. As yet, its antigen is unknown. Each CDR3 protein is one row after TCRdb ran MiXCR on the 5' RACE reads. The data contain 50,000 to 55,000 distinct CDR3 sequences, more than 6.5% of them singletons. General study findings and limits: In blood, ubiquitous expanded tumor TCRs appeared more at resection than follow-up.

The sample's time point: sample taken at primary tumor resection. The input material, whole RNA from tumor, nontumor lung or frozen PBMC, was sequenced unsorted. This receptor was identified in a female donor with early-stage non-small cell lung cancer. This specimen consisted of PBMCs, obtained at surgery. The rearrangement joins TRBV28 to TRBJ1-1; TRBD1 agrees at 10 bases. The CDR3 DNA follows: TGTGCCAGCAGTTTTCTTACCCGGGGACAGGGGTCGGGAGCTTTCTTT. This encodes CASSFLTRGQGSGAFF.